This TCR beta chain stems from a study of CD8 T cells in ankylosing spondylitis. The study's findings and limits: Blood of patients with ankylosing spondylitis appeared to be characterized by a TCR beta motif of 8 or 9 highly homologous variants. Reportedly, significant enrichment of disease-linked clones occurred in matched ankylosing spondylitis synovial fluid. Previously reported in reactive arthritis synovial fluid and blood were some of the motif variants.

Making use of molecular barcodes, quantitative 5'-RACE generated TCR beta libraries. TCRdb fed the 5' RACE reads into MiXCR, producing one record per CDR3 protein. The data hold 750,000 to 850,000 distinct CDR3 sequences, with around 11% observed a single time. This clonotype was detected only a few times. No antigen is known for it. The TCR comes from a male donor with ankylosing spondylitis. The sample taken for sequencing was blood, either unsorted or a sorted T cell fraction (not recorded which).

The CDR3 reads CSARPPGGANVLTF. The CDR3 region has the DNA TGCAGTGCCCGTCCCCCTGGGGGGGCCAACGTCCTGACTTTC. The genes are TRBV20-1 and TRBJ2-6; the D is unclear. V lost 6 bases to trimming and J lost 4 bases, with 13 bases between them. Germline V gene lookup returns CDR1 DFQATT and CDR2 SNEGSKA (reference sequence). This CDR3 is 14 amino acids long.